These T cell receptor beta chains were read from a single sample in a study of blood T cells in healthy people across ages. TCRdb processed the 5' RACE reads anew with MiXCR; each CDR3 protein has one entry. The data contain about 1,400,000 distinct CDR3 sequences, around 59% of them singletons. Sequenced: blood. Receptors were obtained from a man between 18 and 35 years old in good health. The CDR3 runs from the conserved cysteine through the conserved F or W. D genes are given only for firm matches. Clone size is shown for a subset of rows, as once, few, many or a class of expanded clone.

CDR3aa	CDR3nt	d_gene	abundance	v_gene	j_gene
CSAPGGNGEAFF	TGCAGTGCTCCAGGGGGCAACGGTGAAGCTTTCTTT	TRBD1	-	TRBV20-1	TRBJ1-1
CSNREVGETQYF	TGCAGCAACAGGGAGGTCGGGGAGACCCAGTACTTC	-	few	TRBV29-1	TRBJ2-5
CATSRDPRQYYGQYF	TGTGCCACCAGCAGAGATCCCCGACAGTACTACGGGCAGTACTTC	-	-	TRBV15	TRBJ2-7
CASSLDLSGGPYEQYF	TGCGCCAGCAGCTTGGACTTGAGCGGGGGGCCGTACGAGCAGTACTTC	TRBD2	-	TRBV5-1	TRBJ2-7
CASSQTQDKYTEAFF	TGCGCCAGCAGCCAAACTCAGGACAAGTACACTGAAGCTTTCTTT	-	-	TRBV4-1	TRBJ1-1
CASSLTSGSLQEQYF	TGTGCCAGCAGCCTAACTAGCGGGAGTTTGCAAGAGCAGTACTTC	TRBD2	-	TRBV7-2	TRBJ2-7
CASSLNAAGSGNTIYF	TGTGCCAGCAGCTTGAATGCCGCTGGGTCAGGAAACACCATATATTTT	-	-	TRBV7-6	TRBJ1-3
CASSFSGSRKDEQFF	TGTGCCAGCAGCTTCAGCGGGAGTCGTAAAGATGAGCAGTTCTTC	TRBD2	-	TRBV7-9	TRBJ2-1
CACSPGQGGGNQPQHF	TGTGCCTGCAGTCCAGGACAGGGAGGCGGAAATCAGCCCCAGCATTTT	TRBD1	-	TRBV12-3/TRBV12-4	TRBJ1-5
CAISGGLGEKLFF	TGTGCCATCAGTGGGGGACTAGGAGAAAAACTGTTTTTT	-	-	TRBV10-3	TRBJ1-4
CASSSSLAPYRDTQYF	TGTGCCAGCAGCTCATCACTAGCCCCTTACAGGGATACGCAGTATTTT	-	-	TRBV7-2	TRBJ2-3
CASSPPDVGYTF	TGTGCCAGCAGTCCACCGGACGTTGGCTACACCTTC	-	-	TRBV12-3/TRBV12-4	TRBJ1-2
CASSQDYGGLFF	TGCGCCAGCAGCCAAGATTATGGGGGACTGTTTTTT	-	-	TRBV4-3	TRBJ1-4
CASSQAGRLNTEAFF	TGTGCCAGCAGCCAGGCTGGCAGATTGAACACTGAAGCTTTCTTT	-	-	TRBV11-2	TRBJ1-1
CSARGPPQETQYF	TGCAGTGCTAGAGGCCCCCCGCAAGAGACCCAGTACTTC	-	-	TRBV20-1	TRBJ2-5